The T cell receptor (beta chain) described here comes from a study of spatial heterogeneity in lung cancer. Turning to the study itself: Consistently, beta-chain sequences turned up in larger numbers than alpha-chain sequences did.

The CDR3 loop spans 15 amino acids. Deletions cut 6 bases from V and 2 bases from J, with 16 bases between. The germline V gene encodes CDR1 SNHLY and CDR2 FYNNEI. Every TCR cDNA molecule carried a tag that served as a unique molecular identifier. TCRdb recomputed calls from the 5' RACE reads with MiXCR, one row per CDR3 protein. The sample yields some 6,100 distinct CDR3 sequences, roughly 8.3% seen once. Stated time point: sample taken at primary tumor resection. 72 TRACERx patients with early, untreated non-small cell lung cancer donated samples. This clonotype was observed a few times. The source of this sequence is a female donor with early-stage non-small cell lung cancer. The chain joins TRBV2 to TRBJ1-1; D unclear. The sequences come from normal lung tissue next to the tumor, collected at surgery. The CDR3 DNA reads as TGTGCCAGCAGCCCGCGGCTTCGCCTAAACACTGAAGCTTTCTTT. Translated: CASSPRLRLNTEAFF.